This T cell receptor beta chain originates from a study of T-cell reconstitution after alpha-beta-depleted transplantation in children. There are a few counts of this clonotype. The TCRbeta library was prepared with unique molecular identifiers. TCRdb reprocessed the PCR reads with MiXCR, giving one entry per CDR3 protein. The sample lists over 400,000 distinct CDR3 sequences, approximately 12% occurring once. Germline V gene sequence: CDR1 SGHKS, CDR2 YYEKEE (reference sequence). After removal of 2 bases from V and 1 base from J, the junction contained 5 bases not matched to a gene. This CDR3 contains 15 residues.

Material: PBMCs from the stem cell graft donor, obtained from the stem cell graft. This receptor was taken from a human donor who donated a stem cell graft to a child with combined immunodeficiency. This chain joins TRBV5-5 and TRBJ2-7, with TRBD1 identical over 8 bases. The CDR3 spells CASSFKDRGSYEQYF. In nucleotides, the CDR3 is TGTGCCAGCAGCTTTAAAGACAGGGGTTCCTACGAGCAGTACTTC.